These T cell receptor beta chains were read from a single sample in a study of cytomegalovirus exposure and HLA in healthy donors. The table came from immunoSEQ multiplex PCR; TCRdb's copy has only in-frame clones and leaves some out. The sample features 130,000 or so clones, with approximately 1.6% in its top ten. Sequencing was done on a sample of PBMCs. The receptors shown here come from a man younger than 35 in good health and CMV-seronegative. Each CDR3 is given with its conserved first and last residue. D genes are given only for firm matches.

CASSSQNYGYTF	TGTGCCAGCAGTTCGCAGAACTATGGCTACACCTTC	TRBJ1-2	TRBV28	12	.
CASCEQGNEQFF	TGTGCCAGCTGTGAACAGGGGAATGAGCAGTTCTTC	TRBJ2-1	TRBV2	12	TRBD1
CASSQDGLAGVINEQFF	TGTGCCAGCAGCCAAGATGGACTAGCGGGAGTAATCAACGAGCAGTTCTTC	TRBJ2-1	TRBV4-2	17	TRBD2
CASSLGTGYEQYF	TGTGCCAGCAGCTTGGGGACAGGATACGAGCAGTACTTC	TRBJ2-7	TRBV5-4	13	TRBD1
CSVEAGGGRAKNIQYF	TGCAGCGTTGAGGCGGGGGGGGGCCGGGCCAAAAACATTCAGTACTTC	TRBJ2-4	TRBV29-1	16	TRBD2
CASSFDPLGVGGEAFF	TGTGCCAGCAGTTTCGACCCCCTCGGGGTAGGCGGTGAAGCTTTCTTT	TRBJ1-1	TRBV7-3	16	.
CASSHRQGGGNYGYTF	TGCGCCAGCAGTCACCGACAGGGCGGCGGGAACTATGGCTACACCTTC	TRBJ1-2	TRBV5-1	16	TRBD1
CASSLDEGLAGEEQYF	TGTGCCAGCAGCTTAGACGAAGGACTAGCGGGGGAAGAGCAGTACTTC	TRBJ2-7	TRBV7-9	16	TRBD2
CASRFSGGTDTQYF	TGTGCCAGCAGGTTTAGCGGGGGTACAGATACGCAGTATTTT	TRBJ2-3	TRBV28	14	TRBD2
CASSSQGNYGYTF	TGTGCCAGCAGTTCGCAGGGTAACTATGGCTACACCTTC	TRBJ1-2	TRBV6-6	13	.
CASSTLAGLAREQYF	TGTGCCAGCAGTACTTTAGCGGGACTAGCTAGGGAGCAGTACTTC	TRBJ2-5	TRBV27	15	TRBD2
CSVAGGSGSRTDTQYF	TGCAGCGTAGCCGGGGGGTCAGGGAGCCGCACAGATACGCAGTATTTT	TRBJ2-3	TRBV29-1	16	TRBD2
CASSGGAETQYF	TGTGCCAGTAGTGGGGGGGCGGAGACCCAGTACTTC	TRBJ2-5	TRBV19	12	.
CASGREKLFF	TGTGCCTCAGGGCGTGAAAAACTGTTTTTT	TRBJ1-4	TRBV6-6	10	.
CAISEGGQPEAFF	TGTGCCATCAGTGAGGGCGGACAACCTGAAGCTTTCTTT	TRBJ1-1	TRBV10-3	13	.
CASSLGVRGGIETQYF	TGTGCCAGCAGCTTAGGGGTGCGGGGGGGCATAGAGACCCAGTACTTC	TRBJ2-5	TRBV5-4	16	TRBD2
CASSFQFNEKLFF	TGTGCCAGCAGTTTCCAGTTTAATGAAAAACTGTTTTTT	TRBJ1-4	TRBV28	13	.
CASSLLWGPETQYF	TGTGCCAGCAGCTTATTGTGGGGGCCGGAGACCCAGTACTTC	TRBJ2-5	TRBV7-2	14	.
CAWSVVQIFGDGTDDQPQHF	TGTGCCTGGAGTGTAGTTCAGATTTTCGGGGACGGGACAGATGATCAGCCCCAGCATTTT	TRBJ1-5	TRBV30	20	TRBD1
CASSLSGSPLYEQYF	TGCGCCAGCAGTCTTAGCGGGAGCCCCCTCTACGAGCAGTACTTC	TRBJ2-7	TRBV4-3	15	TRBD2
CASSPRTNTEAFF	TGTGCCAGCTCCCCGAGAACGAACACTGAAGCTTTCTTT	TRBJ1-1	TRBV2	13	.
CASSPSVGEITVYGYTF	TGTGCCAGCAGCCCCTCGGTCGGGGAAATTACCGTCTATGGCTACACCTTC	TRBJ1-2	TRBV5-4	17	.
CASNPGAVYEQYF	TGTGCCAGCAACCCGGGAGCGGTCTACGAGCAGTACTTC	TRBJ2-7	TRBV5-4	13	.
CATAPGGSNTEAFF	TGTGCCACCGCACCAGGGGGAAGTAACACTGAAGCTTTCTTT	TRBJ1-1	TRBV27	14	TRBD1
CASSGEGSGNQPQHF	TGTGCCAGCAGCGGAGAGGGCAGTGGCAATCAGCCCCAGCATTTT	TRBJ1-5	TRBV9	15	.
CASSVNRESTEAFF	TGTGCCAGCAGCGTTAACAGGGAGTCCACTGAAGCTTTCTTT	TRBJ1-1	TRBV9	14	.
CATSRDRGQETQYF	TGTGCCACCAGCAGAGATAGGGGACAAGAGACCCAGTACTTC	TRBJ2-5	TRBV15	14	.
CASRQGGTGELFF	TGTGCCAGCAGACAAGGGGGCACCGGGGAGCTGTTTTTT	TRBJ2-2	TRBV21-1	13	.
CSVFKREAFTDEQFF	TGCAGCGTTTTCAAGCGGGAGGCCTTTACGGATGAGCAGTTCTTC	TRBJ2-1	TRBV29-1	15	TRBD2
CASRPDSNTEAFF	TGTGCCAGCAGGCCCGACAGTAACACTGAAGCTTTCTTT	TRBJ1-1	TRBV7-9	13	.
CASSWVAGASSCEQYF	TGTGCCAGCAGTTGGGTAGCGGGGGCTAGCTCCTGCGAGCAGTACTTC	TRBJ2-7	TRBV28	16	TRBD2
CASSPEGWTGHTEAFF	TGTGCCAGCAGCCCGGAGGGTTGGACGGGACACACTGAAGCTTTCTTT	TRBJ1-1	TRBV5-6	16	.
CASSLNKNTGELFF	TGTGCCAGCAGCTTGAACAAGAACACCGGGGAGCTGTTTTTT	TRBJ2-2	TRBV7-8	14	.